This T cell receptor (beta chain) was profiled in a study of blood T cells in healthy people across ages. Findings of the study overall: In long-lived donors, naive CD4+ cell counts and diversity exceeded those of aged donors.

In regard to this clonotype: What it binds is unknown.

From germline, CDR1 is SGHKS and CDR2 YYEKEE (reference sequence). V was trimmed by 0 bases and J by 4 bases, leaving 16 bases between them. This CDR3 spans 16 amino acids. For the second PCR, which ran for roughly 6 to 11 cycles, a sample-barcoded 5' primer and a J-beta primer mix were used. TCRdb passed the 5' RACE reads through MiXCR, listing each CDR3 protein once. In the table there are over 1,500,000 distinct CDR3 sequences, 40% to 55% of which are singletons. The chain links TRBV5-5 to TRBJ1-2, with D hard to call. Sequencing was done on a sample of blood. The sequence was collected from a woman aged 40 to 50 in good health. Here the CDR3 DNA reads TGTGCCAGCAGCTTGGGGCGGGCGAGGTTTGTCTATGGCTACACCTTC. This encodes CASSLGRARFVYGYTF.